The next 26 T cell receptor beta chains were all read from a single sample in a study of OX40 agonist ivuxolimab in advanced cancers. Assay used: immunoSEQ multiplex PCR; TCRdb lists only in-frame clones, some missing. Of tens of thousands of clones in the sample, around 89% were seen once. This specimen consisted of CD4+ or CD8+ T cells sorted from blood, obtained in a trial of the OX40 agonist ivuxolimab. Receptors were obtained from an adult with an advanced solid tumor such as melanoma, head and neck, liver or kidney cancer.

The chain employs TRBV6-5 and TRBJ1-4, with no clear D. There are 14 residues in the CDR3. Germline V lookup: CDR1 MNHEY, CDR2 SVGAGI. Trimming took 7 bases from V and 5 from J, leaving 14 bases between them. The CDR3 DNA sequence: TGTGCCAGCACCCGGACGGGTAGGAATGAAAAACTGTTTTTT. Translation: CASTRTGRNEKLFF.

The chain is built from TRBV16 and TRBJ2-7; TRBD1 aligns across 8 bases. Unmatched junction bases numbered 7, after V lost 6 bases and J lost 3 bases. The germline V gene has CDR1 KGHSY and CDR2 FQNENV. The CDR3 totals 14 residues. CDR3 amino acids: CASRQAGGVYEQYF. As DNA, the CDR3 is TGTGCCAGCAGACAGGCAGGGGGCGTCTACGAGCAGTACTTC.

CDR3 residues: CASKVTGEETQYF. CDR3 DNA: TGCGCCAGCAAGGTTACGGGAGAAGAGACCCAGTACTTC. The V gene is TRBV5-1, the J gene TRBJ2-5; D may be TRBD2 (6 bases). This CDR3 is 13 amino acids long. Germline V gene lookup returns CDR1 SGHRS and CDR2 YFSETQ. V was clipped by 6 bases and J by 3 bases, with 12 bases between them.

The rearrangement joins TRBV14 to TRBJ2-5, with 10 bases lining up with TRBD2. The ends lost 1 base at V and 1 base at J; junction bases unmatched: 6. Germline lookup yields CDR1 SGHDN and CDR2 FVKESK. This CDR3 is 17 amino acids long. The CDR3 DNA reads TGTGCCAGCAGCCAAGGTCTAGCGGGAGTCCCCCAAGAGACCCAGTACTTC. Translation gives CASSQGLAGVPQETQYF.

V is TRBV11-2 and J is TRBJ2-7, with D tentatively TRBD1 (6 bases). Germline CDR1 is SGHAT and CDR2 is FQNNGV. The CDR3 is 14 residues long. V lost 3 bases and J 3 bases, leaving 12 bases between the germline ends. The CDR3 loop is CASSFTHRVYEQYF. The CDR3 DNA is TGTGCCAGCAGCTTTACGCACAGGGTCTACGAGCAGTACTTC.

The genes are TRBV28 and TRBJ1-5; TRBD1 is a possible D gene (5 bases). CDR1 and CDR2 (germline): MDHEN, SYDVKM. The V and J ends lost 3 bases and 7 bases respectively, with 13 bases between them. This CDR3 region has 14 residues. The CDR3 region is CASSFSGMDQPQHF. DNA for the CDR3: TGTGCCAGCAGTTTTTCAGGGATGGACCAGCCCCAGCATTTT.

The chain joins TRBV27 to TRBJ2-5; tentatively, D is TRBD1 or TRBD2 (5 bases each). The end of the DNA aligns better with TRBJ2-7, so the J call may be wrong. CDR3 length: 17 residues. Germline values: CDR1 MNHEY, CDR2 SMNVEV (reference sequence). Here the CDR3 reads CASSSIGDGRHYYEQYF. In DNA, the CDR3 is TGTGCCAGCAGTTCCATCGGGGACGGCAGGCACTACTACGAGCAGTACTTC.

This chain joins TRBV7-9 and TRBJ1-1, with a weak D call TRBD1 (5 bases). V lost 5 bases and J lost 0, with 16 bases in between. CDR3 length: 16 residues. Germline-derived CDR1 and CDR2 are SEHNR and FQNEAQ (reference sequence). The CDR3 DNA reads as TGTGCCAGCAGCCCTATTAAGACAGACTTGAACACTGAAGCTTTCTTT. Translation gives CASSPIKTDLNTEAFF.

In its sample, this clone was seen once. The chain carries TRBV21-1 and TRBJ2-5; TRBD1 reflects the table's D call only, with no check against the DNA. TRBV21-1 counts as a pseudogene. The CDR3 consists of 17 residues. As DNA, the CDR3 is TGTGCCAGCAGCAAAACCGCCATGCAGGGGGACCAAGAGACCCAGTACTTC. Amino acids: CASSKTAMQGDQETQYF.

The chain is built from TRBV27 and TRBJ2-7; D remains ambiguous. Germline CDR1 and CDR2: MNHEY and SMNVEV (reference sequence). The CDR3 is 15 residues long. Trimming took 3 bases from V and 4 from J, leaving 16 bases between them. The CDR3 here is CASSLSIRSGYEQYF. Here the CDR3 DNA reads TGTGCCAGCAGTTTGTCTATTCGTTCAGGTTACGAGCAGTACTTC.

The chain couples TRBV27 to TRBJ1-6; D remains unclear. V was cut by 3 bases and J by 7 bases, with 10 bases left in between. Germline CDR1 is MNHEY and CDR2 is SMNVEV (reference sequence). The CDR3 consists of 14 residues. The CDR3 protein is CASSLLGWNSPLHF. The CDR3 DNA reads TGTGCCAGCAGTTTGCTAGGGTGGAATTCACCCCTCCACTTT.

The chain is built from TRBV29-1 and TRBJ1-2, with D maybe TRBD1 (5 bases). Germline CDR1 reads SQVTM; CDR2 reads ANQGSEA. V lost 0 bases and J 7 bases, leaving 9 bases between the germline ends. The length of the CDR3 is 12 residues. CDR3 nucleotide sequence: TGCAGCGTTGAAGATAGCGGGGGTGGCTACACCTTC. It yields the protein CSVEDSGGGYTF.

Here the CDR3 reads CASRGGESPYEQYF. The CDR3 bases are TGTGCCAGCAGGGGGGGAGAAAGCCCCTACGAGCAGTACTTC. This rearrangement joins TRBV6-1 to TRBJ2-7, with D possibly being TRBD2 (6 bases). The germline V gene encodes CDR1 MNHNS and CDR2 SASEGT. The CDR3 runs 14 residues. V lost 6 bases, J lost 2 bases, and 14 bases lay in between.

This chain links TRBV4-1 with TRBJ1-3; no clear D. Deletions cut 5 bases from V and 0 bases from J, with 14 bases between. Germline loops: CDR1 MGHRA, CDR2 YSYEKL. The CDR3 totals 16 residues. The CDR3 region has the DNA TGCGCCAGCAGCGCGCGACGTGCAAGCTCTGGAAACACCATATATTTT. Amino acids: CASSARRASSGNTIYF.

This clone appeared a single time. The chain uses TRBV27 and TRBJ2-1, with a weak D call TRBD2 (6 bases). The CDR3 loop spans 15 amino acids. CDR1 and CDR2 (germline): MNHEY, SMNVEV (reference sequence). Trimming removed 1 base at V and 4 bases at J, with 11 bases between. CDR3 in amino acids: CASSLYMGGYNEQFF. The CDR3 coding sequence is TGTGCCAGCAGTTTATATATGGGAGGATACAATGAGCAGTTCTTC.

The J gene is TRBJ1-3, the V gene TRBV9; tentatively, D is TRBD1 (5 bases). CDR1 is SGDLS, CDR2 YYNGEE, per germline. The CDR3 covers 15 residues. V was pared by 4 bases and J by 4 bases, with 15 bases between. CDR3 region: CASSSGGLPGNTIYF. DNA for the CDR3: TGTGCCAGCAGCTCCGGGGGACTCCCGGGAAACACCATATATTTT.

CDR3 amino acids: CASSYEGGGYEQYF. The CDR3 coding sequence is TGTGCCAGCAGTTACGAAGGGGGGGGGTACGAGCAGTACTTC. The V and J genes are TRBV6-5 and TRBJ2-7, with D tentatively TRBD2 (7 bases). This CDR3 has 14 residues. Trimming stripped 2 bases from V and 4 bases from J, with 12 bases between. Germline values: CDR1 MNHEY, CDR2 SVGAGI.

The rearrangement links TRBV5-1 to TRBJ2-2; D unclear. CDR1 and CDR2 (germline): SGHRS, YFSETQ. CDR3 length equals 14 residues. V gave up 0 bases and J gave up 6 bases, with 9 bases separating them. DNA for the CDR3: TGCGCCAGCAGCTTGGGCCCAGGCCCCGGGGAGCTGTTTTTT. Its translation: CASSLGPGPGELFF.

J is TRBJ2-3 and V is TRBV27; D is unclear. The length of the CDR3 is 12 residues. Trimming pared 7 bases from V and 6 bases from J, leaving 11 bases between. The germline V gene encodes CDR1 MNHEY and CDR2 SMNVEV (reference sequence). The CDR3 nucleotides read TGTGCCAGCACCCAATTTGGGGATACGCAGTATTTT. Translating gives CASTQFGDTQYF.

This chain joins TRBV11-2 and TRBJ2-7; D is undetermined. Between the trimmed V and J ends, which lost 6 bases and 2 bases, there was a span of 11 bases. This CDR3 region has 13 residues. The germline gives CDR1 SGHAT, CDR2 FQNNGV. CDR3 region: CASRVGGAYEQYF. DNA of the CDR3: TGTGCCAGCAGGGTCGGTGGGGCCTACGAGCAGTACTTC.

The chain joins TRBV9 to TRBJ1-1, with D tentatively TRBD1 (5 bases). The CDR3 length is 15 residues. In germline, CDR1 is SGDLS, CDR2 YYNGEE. V shed 6 bases and J shed 1 base, with 16 bases lying between them. CDR3 nucleotide sequence: TGTGCCAGCACCCCCCCAGTGGGACCGAACACTGAAGCTTTCTTT. Amino acids: CASTPPVGPNTEAFF.

This sequence joins TRBV19 and TRBJ1-1; D unresolved. In germline, CDR1 is LNHDA, CDR2 SQIVND (reference sequence). V shed 3 bases and J shed 5 bases, with 7 bases lying between them. The CDR3 is 12 amino acids. DNA of the CDR3: TGTGCCAGTAGTATGTCGGGAACTGAAGCTTTCTTT. It codes for CASSMSGTEAFF.

This chain links TRBV11-2 with TRBJ2-7; TRBD1 matches at 7 bases. Trimming at V came to 1 base and at J to 2 bases, leaving 2 bases not matched to a gene. The CDR3 runs to 14 residues. CDR1 and CDR2 from the germline V gene are SGHAT and FQNNGV. CDR3 coding DNA: TGTGCCAGCAGCTTAGCCGGGACAGCCTACGAGCAGTACTTC. Encoded protein: CASSLAGTAYEQYF.

The rearrangement joins TRBV5-1 to TRBJ2-7; D gene ambiguous. Germline CDR1 reads SGHRS; CDR2 reads YFSETQ. This CDR3 region has 13 residues. Trimming shortened V by 4 bases and J by 5 bases, and 13 bases separated the two germline ends. The CDR3 here is CASSGTTAHEQYF. The DNA for the CDR3 is TGCGCCAGCAGCGGAACTACCGCCCACGAGCAGTACTTC.

The genes are TRBV7-3 and TRBJ2-3; D unresolved. This CDR3 has 13 residues. Deletions cut 4 bases from V and 4 bases from J, with 9 bases between. The germline gives CDR1 SGHTA, CDR2 FQGTGA. The CDR3 reads CASSSIAADTQYF. CDR3 nucleotides: TGTGCCAGCAGCTCCATAGCCGCAGATACGCAGTATTTT.

The CDR3, as DNA: TGTGCCAGCAGCAGCGGTGACAATGAGCAGTTCTTC. Translated: CASSSGDNEQFF. The chain has TRBV5-4 and TRBJ2-1; D might be TRBD2 (5 bases). Trimming stripped 4 bases from V and 5 bases from J, with 7 bases between. The V gene's germline CDR1 is SGHNT and CDR2 YYREEE (reference sequence). This CDR3 has 12 amino acids.